This TCR beta chain is from a study of control samples from healthy donors and cancer patients. Profiling relied on immunoSEQ multiplex PCR, and the TCRdb table lists in-frame clones only, not all of them. The table includes over 85,000 clones, about 90% detected once. Sequenced input: blood. The origin of this receptor is a woman aged 18-35 years in good health.

This CDR3 is CASSYSPSREKLFF. CDR3 in DNA: TGTGCCAGCAGCTACTCTCCCTCACGCGAAAAACTGTTTTTT. The genes are TRBV14 and TRBJ1-4; D is unclear. V was trimmed by 5 bases and J by 8 bases, leaving 15 bases between them. This CDR3 region has 14 residues. The germline V gene has CDR1 SGHDN and CDR2 FVKESK.